Listed here are 24 T cell receptor beta chains from one sample, sequenced in a study of shared clonotypes between healthy human individuals. The table came from immunoSEQ multiplex PCR; TCRdb's copy has only in-frame clones and leaves some out. The table lists 400,000 to 500,000 clones, about three quarters of them singletons, with 10% to 15% in the top ten. The sample consisted of PBMCs. The receptors were gathered from a middle-aged woman in good health. Some clones in this sample may be carry-over from other donors' samples.

The chain has TRBV28 and TRBJ2-1; D unclear. V was clipped by 3 bases and J by 0 bases, with 9 bases between them. This CDR3 spans 15 amino acids. Germline CDR1 reads MDHEN; CDR2 reads SYDVKM. The CDR3 coding sequence is TGTGCCAGCAGTTTGGTGCCGAGCTCCTACAATGAGCAGTTCTTC. Translated, it gives CASSLVPSSYNEQFF.

On this clone itself: With only one base between it and a far larger clone, this is likely a read error. Other DNA sequences within the sample encode an identical CDR3. This chain connects TRBV30 to TRBJ2-6, with D perhaps assigned TRBD1 or TRBD2 (5 bases each). CDR1 GTSNPN and CDR2 SVGIG come from the germline V gene (reference sequence). The CDR3 contains 17 residues. The CDR3 is CAWSRFGGLTGANVLTF. CDR3 nucleotide sequence: TGTGCCTGGAGCCGCTTTGGGGGTCTAACTGGGGCCAACGTCCTGACCTTC.

The chain carries TRBV27 and TRBJ2-7, with D possibly TRBD2 on 6 matching bases. The CDR3 length is 13 residues. With 8 bases removed from V and 3 bases from J, the gap between germline ends came to 14 bases. The germline gives CDR1 MNHEY, CDR2 SMNVEV (reference sequence). Here the CDR3 reads CASQEGLFYEQYF. CDR3 sequence (DNA): TGTGCCAGCCAGGAGGGCCTATTCTACGAGCAGTACTTC.

The chain employs TRBV28 and TRBJ1-2; D is unresolved. V lost 7 bases and J 1 base, leaving 7 bases between the germline ends. This CDR3 comprises 12 residues. Germline lookup yields CDR1 MDHEN and CDR2 SYDVKM. The CDR3 spells CASNDNNYGYTF. The CDR3 DNA follows: TGTGCCAGCAACGACAATAACTATGGCTACACCTTC.

This rearrangement joins TRBV25-1 to TRBJ1-1; maybe TRBD1 (6 bases). Germline V gene lookup returns CDR1 MGHDK and CDR2 SYGVNS. V lost 4 bases and J 3 bases, leaving 15 bases between the germline ends. The CDR3 runs 15 residues. CDR3 coding DNA: TGTGCCAGCAGTGGGGGAACAGGGATAGACACTGAAGCTTTCTTT. Translated: CASSGGTGIDTEAFF.

This chain connects TRBV7-2 to TRBJ1-1; the D is unclear. V was trimmed by 1 base and J by 6 bases, leaving 6 bases between them. Germline V gives CDR1 SGHTA, CDR2 FQGNSA. The length of the CDR3 is 12 residues. The CDR3 loop reads CASSLGTPEAFF. In nucleotides, the CDR3 is TGTGCCAGCAGCTTAGGGACTCCTGAAGCTTTCTTT.

The chain uses TRBV7-2 and TRBJ1-2, with a tentative D call TRBD1 (6 bases). This CDR3 region has 13 residues. CDR1 is SGHTA, CDR2 FQGNSA, per germline. Deletions cut 3 bases from V and 8 bases from J, with 13 bases between. This chain's CDR3 is CASSFIQGWGYTF. The DNA of the CDR3 is TGTGCCAGCAGCTTCATACAGGGTTGGGGCTACACCTTC.

The chain combines TRBV6-5 with TRBJ1-1; 8 bases align to TRBD1. CDR3 size: 15 residues. With 6 bases clipped from V and 4 bases from J, the junction kept 10 bases outside the gene matches. CDR1 is MNHEY, CDR2 SVGAGI, per germline. The CDR3 region is CASRPDREGGTEAFF. The CDR3 nucleotides read TGTGCCAGCAGACCGGACAGGGAAGGTGGCACTGAAGCTTTCTTT.

The chain recombines TRBV28 with TRBJ1-2; TRBD1 agrees at 7 bases. The CDR3 loop spans 13 amino acids. V lost 9 bases to trimming and J lost 4 bases; unmatched junction nucleotides: 8. Germline V CDR1 and CDR2: MDHEN, SYDVKM. CDR3 sequence reads: CASSDPGGYGYTF. CDR3 DNA sequence: TGTGCCAGTTCTGATCCAGGGGGCTATGGCTACACCTTC.

The chain is built from TRBV7-8 and TRBJ2-1, with 14 bases identical to TRBD2. V was clipped by 6 bases and J by 6 bases; unmatched bases: 10. Germline CDR1 SGHVS, CDR2 FQNEAQ. This CDR3 has 17 residues. CDR3 nucleotide sequence: TGTGCCAGCAGGCTCGGGACTAGCGGGAGAGGGGTCAATGAGCAGTTCTTC. It codes for CASRLGTSGRGVNEQFF.

This chain links TRBV7-2 with TRBJ2-7, with D unresolved. From germline, CDR1 is SGHTA and CDR2 FQGNSA. The CDR3 is made up of 14 amino acids. The germline V and J ends were trimmed by 1 base and 3 bases, with 10 bases remaining between them. CDR3 in amino acids: CASSLDPGGYEQYF. The CDR3 DNA reads as TGTGCCAGCAGCTTAGATCCCGGCGGCTACGAGCAGTACTTC.

DNA for the CDR3: TGCGCCAGCAGCCCGGGAGGGACAGCCTACGAGCAGTACTTC. This encodes CASSPGGTAYEQYF. The chain couples TRBV5-1 to TRBJ2-7, with D maybe TRBD2 (8 bases). Trimming cost V 4 bases and J 2 bases, with 13 bases left between them. There are 14 residues in the CDR3. CDR1 and CDR2 (germline): SGHRS, YFSETQ.

The genes are TRBV5-5 and TRBJ2-5, with 10 positions matching TRBD1. V trimming: 0 bases; J trimming: 3 bases; junction bases outside the gene matches: 2. The CDR3 is 15 residues long. Germline V CDR1 and CDR2: SGHKS, YYEKEE (reference sequence). The DNA for the CDR3 is TGTGCCAGCAGCTTGGCCGGGACAGGGGAAGAGACCCAGTACTTC. This sequence encodes CASSLAGTGEETQYF.

The V call is TRBV25-1, the J call TRBJ2-7; maybe TRBD2 (5 bases). Trimming took 2 bases from V and 5 from J, leaving 13 bases between them. The CDR3 loop spans 14 amino acids. Germline V gene data show CDR1 as MGHDK and CDR2 as SYGVNS. The CDR3 loop reads CASSEVGMVNEQYF. DNA for the CDR3: TGTGCCAGCAGTGAAGTCGGGATGGTTAACGAGCAGTACTTC.

Worth noting for this clone: One base separates it from a far larger clone, so it is likely a read error. The chain combines TRBV7-8 with TRBJ1-5; 10 positions match TRBD1. V lost 2 bases to trimming and J lost 3 bases; unmatched junction nucleotides: 13. The CDR3 is 19 residues long. From germline, CDR1 is SGHVS and CDR2 FQNEAQ. In DNA, the CDR3 is TGTGCCAGCAGCTTAAGGGAGCCGACAGGGGGCTTCCCCAATCAGCCCCAGCATTTT. Its protein product is CASSLREPTGGFPNQPQHF.

This clone was counted a single time. The chain uses TRBV5-4 and TRBJ1-5; D may be TRBD1 (6 bases). Trimming removed 3 bases at V and 4 bases at J, with 23 bases between. This CDR3 has 18 amino acids. Germline assignment: CDR1 SGHNT and CDR2 YYREEE (reference sequence). The DNA of the CDR3 is TGTGCCAGCAGCTCCGAGAGGGGGGACCTGACTTTAAATCAGCCCCAGCATTTT. It encodes CASSSERGDLTLNQPQHF. The full variable domain, with the rest looked up from reference TRBV5-4 and TRBJ1-5, is ETGVTQSPTHLIKTRGQQVTLRCSSQSGHNTVSWYQQALGQGPQFIFQYYREEENGRGNFPPRFSGLQFPNYSSELNVNALELDDSALYLCASSSERGDLTLNQPQHFGDGTRLSIL.

This clone has only a few counts. The chain carries TRBV6-4 and TRBJ2-3, with 11 positions matching TRBD1. Germline CDR1 and CDR2: MRHNA and SNTAGT. With 4 bases clipped from V and 2 bases from J, the junction kept 2 bases outside the gene matches. This CDR3 is 15 amino acids long. DNA for the CDR3: TGTGCCAGCAGTGGGGGACAGGGGGACACAGATACGCAGTATTTT. Encoded protein: CASSGGQGDTDTQYF.

This sequence joins TRBV15 and TRBJ2-3; 11 positions agree with TRBD2. Germline V CDR1 and CDR2: LNHNV, YYDKDF (reference sequence). CDR3 size: 14 residues. V lost 7 bases to trimming and J lost 3 bases; unmatched junction nucleotides: 3. CDR3 nucleotide sequence: TGTGCCACCAAGGCTAGCGGGAGGACAGATACGCAGTATTTT. Amino acid sequence: CATKASGRTDTQYF.

This chain links TRBV28 with TRBJ2-7; 7 nucleotides match TRBD2. CDR1 MDHEN and CDR2 SYDVKM come from the germline V gene. This CDR3 contains 13 residues. With V trimmed by 3 bases and J by 7 bases, 6 bases remained unmatched. The CDR3 region is CASSFESGGEQYF. DNA of the CDR3: TGTGCCAGCAGTTTTGAATCGGGGGGTGAGCAGTACTTC.

The rearrangement joins TRBV5-4 to TRBJ2-2; TRBD2 agrees at 8 bases. Trimming cost V 2 bases and J 4 bases; bases outside gene matches: 4. The CDR3 spans 15 residues. Germline V gene sequence: CDR1 SGHNT, CDR2 YYREEE (reference sequence). The CDR3 loop reads CASSFGLAPTGELFF. CDR3 coding DNA: TGTGCCAGCAGCTTTGGACTAGCTCCCACCGGGGAGCTGTTTTTT.

This chain links TRBV5-6 with TRBJ2-6; perhaps D is TRBD1 or TRBD2 (5 bases each). V lost 0 bases to trimming and J lost 4 bases, with 11 bases between them. Germline V CDR1 and CDR2: SGHDT, YYEEEE. The CDR3 has 16 amino acids. CDR3 in DNA: TGTGCCAGCAGCTTGGAGTTGGGGACCGGGGCCAACGTCCTGACTTTC. Protein sequence: CASSLELGTGANVLTF.

This clone was counted at least ten times. This same CDR3 is encoded by further DNA sequences in the sample. This chain links TRBV5-1 with TRBJ1-4, with TRBD1 identical over 10 bases. With V trimmed by 0 bases and J by 8 bases, 4 bases remained unmatched. Germline V lookup: CDR1 SGHRS, CDR2 YFSETQ. The CDR3 is 15 amino acids. This chain's CDR3 is CASSLAGTGEEKLFF. The CDR3 bases are TGCGCCAGCAGCTTGGCCGGGACAGGGGAAGAAAAACTGTTTTTT.

V is TRBV18 and J is TRBJ1-5; possible D gene TRBD1, 5 bases. Germline V lookup: CDR1 KGHSH, CDR2 LQKENI. The ends were cut back, 1 base at V and 0 bases at J, with 13 bases in the middle. The CDR3 is 17 residues long. CDR3 sequence reads: CASSPQAGTYSNQPQHF. CDR3 bases: TGTGCCAGCTCACCACAAGCAGGGACCTATAGCAATCAGCCCCAGCATTTT. Complete variable domain (other parts from reference TRBV18 and TRBJ1-5): NAGVMQNPRHLVRRRGQEARLRCSPMKGHSHVYWYRQLPEEGLKFMVYLQKENIIDESGMPKERFSAEFPKEGPSILRIQQVVRGDSAAYFCASSPQAGTYSNQPQHFGDGTRLSIL.

CDR3 amino acids: CASSPRLSGQGTDTQYF. The CDR3 DNA is TGTGCCAGCTCACCACGACTTTCGGGACAAGGTACAGATACGCAGTATTTT. The J gene is TRBJ2-3, the V gene TRBV18; TRBD1 is a possible D gene (6 bases). CDR1 is KGHSH, CDR2 LQKENI, per germline. Trimming stripped 1 base from V and 3 bases from J, with 17 bases between. CDR3 length equals 17 residues.